A single sample is the source of the 13 T cell receptor beta chains below, sequenced in a study of CD8+ T cells in alopecia areata. Reverse transcription of extracted RNA yielded cDNA, which provided the sequencing template. Clones were sequenced by immunoSEQ multiplex PCR, and TCRdb holds only the in-frame ones, with some missing. Among 93,000 or so clones listed, roughly half were seen once. The sequencing sample was made of CD4+ T cells sorted from blood. The receptors shown here come from a human donor in good health.

The chain's CDR3 is CASRLAISTDTQYF. For the CDR3, the DNA is TGTGCCAGCAGGCTAGCGATAAGCACAGATACGCAGTATTTT. This chain uses TRBV7-2 with TRBJ2-3, with D maybe TRBD2 (6 bases). Per germline, CDR1 SGHTA and CDR2 FQGNSA. V was clipped by 6 bases and J by 0 bases, with 10 bases between them. This CDR3 spans 14 amino acids. The variable domain in full, completed from reference TRBV7-2 and TRBJ2-3, reads GAGVSQSPSNKVTEKGKDVELRCDPISGHTALYWYRQSLGQGLEFLIYFQGNSAPDKSGLPSDRFSAERTGGSVSTLTIQRTQQEDSAVYLCASRLAISTDTQYFGPGTRLTVL.

This chain uses TRBV29-1 with TRBJ2-4; D might be TRBD1 (6 bases). There are 13 residues in the CDR3. V gave up 7 bases and J gave up 0 bases, with 10 bases separating them. The V gene's germline CDR1 is SQVTM and CDR2 ANQGSEA. CDR3 DNA: TGCAGCGCGCAGGGGTTAGCCAAAAACATTCAGTACTTC. Amino acid sequence: CSAQGLAKNIQYF.

The rearrangement uses TRBV7-8 and TRBJ1-1; D is undetermined. Trimming pared 5 bases from V and 3 bases from J, leaving 10 bases between. CDR1 and CDR2 (germline): SGHVS, FQNEAQ. The CDR3 contains 13 residues. The DNA of the CDR3 is TGTGCCAGCAGCATCCAAGCGGACACTGAAGCTTTCTTT. Encoded protein: CASSIQADTEAFF. The whole variable domain, filled in from reference TRBV7-8 and TRBJ1-1, reads GAGVSQSPRYKVAKRGQDVALRCDPISGHVSLFWYQQALGQGPEFLTYFQNEAQLDKSGLPSDRFFAERPEGSVSTLKIQRTQQEDSAVYLCASSIQADTEAFFGQGTRLTVV.

The chain couples TRBV15 to TRBJ2-5; no clear D gene. Deletions cut 0 bases from V and 5 bases from J, with 7 bases between. The CDR3 has 13 residues. Germline V gene lookup returns CDR1 LNHNV and CDR2 YYDKDF (reference sequence). This CDR3 reads CATSRDLGETQYF. The CDR3 bases are TGTGCCACCAGCAGAGATCTGGGGGAGACCCAGTACTTC.

This sequence joins TRBV5-4 and TRBJ2-5; a weak D match, TRBD1 (5 bases). The CDR3 covers 13 residues. V was trimmed by 4 bases and J by 4 bases, leaving 11 bases between them. From germline, CDR1 is SGHNT and CDR2 YYREEE (reference sequence). CDR3 in amino acids: CASSAGMRETQYF. CDR3 DNA sequence: TGTGCCAGCAGCGCAGGGATGAGAGAGACCCAGTACTTC.

The chain combines TRBV29-1 with TRBJ1-2, with D unresolved. Per germline, CDR1 SQVTM and CDR2 ANQGSEA. The CDR3 is 14 amino acids. Between the trimmed V and J ends, which lost 0 bases and 6 bases, there was a span of 14 bases. In DNA, the CDR3 is TGCAGCGTTGAAGACTACGGGGTCCGGAATGGCTACACCTTC. Protein: CSVEDYGVRNGYTF.

This chain connects TRBV29-1 to TRBJ1-4; D gene uncertain. This CDR3 is built from 13 residues. Germline loops: CDR1 SQVTM, CDR2 ANQGSEA. V was cut by 5 bases and J by 6 bases, with 13 bases left in between. CDR3 sequence: CSVIDVRDEKLFF. The CDR3 nucleotides are TGCAGCGTTATTGACGTACGGGATGAAAAACTGTTTTTT. Full variable domain (rest looked up from reference TRBV29-1 and TRBJ1-4): SAVISQKPSRDICQRGTSLTIQCQVDSQVTMMFWYRQQPGQSLTLIATANQGSEATYESGFVIDKFPISRPNLTFSTLTVSNMSPEDSSIYLCSVIDVRDEKLFFGSGTQLSVL.

This clone was counted a single time. Other DNA sequences in the same sample also yield this CDR3. In DNA, the CDR3 is TGCGCCAGCAGCTTGACGGGGACCGTGAACACTGAAGCTTTCTTT. Translated, it gives CASSLTGTVNTEAFF. This chain joins TRBV5-1 and TRBJ1-1, with a weak D call TRBD1 (5 bases). In germline, CDR1 is SGHRS, CDR2 YFSETQ. CDR3 length: 15 amino acids. The V and J ends lost 1 base and 0 bases respectively, with 10 bases between them.

The chain combines TRBV7-9 with TRBJ2-3; TRBD1 aligns across 9 bases. This CDR3 comprises 16 residues. Germline CDR1 and CDR2: SEHNR and FQNEAQ (reference sequence). Trimming took 2 bases from V and 2 from J; bases not matched to a gene: 5. The chain's CDR3 is CASSLLGTGITDTQYF. Here the CDR3 DNA reads TGTGCCAGCAGCTTACTCGGGACAGGGATCACAGATACGCAGTATTTT.

This clone was seen a handful of times. The junction departs from the called germline gene at one end, perhaps through a read error. The J gene is TRBJ2-3, the V gene TRBV5-1, with D perhaps matching TRBD1 (6 bases). The CDR3 consists of 15 residues. CDR1 and CDR2 from the germline V gene are SGHRS and YFSETQ. This CDR3 is CASRLGGQSTDTQYF. For the CDR3, the DNA is TGCGCCAGCAGATTGGGTGGACAGAGCACAGATACGCAGTATTTT.

Only a few counts were recorded for this clone. V usage is TRBV10-3 and J usage is TRBJ2-7; maybe TRBD1 (5 bases). V dropped 0 bases and J dropped 9 bases, with 21 bases sitting between them. Germline CDR1 ENHRY, CDR2 SYGVKD. The CDR3 spans 16 residues. The chain's CDR3 is CAISESIFREGQGQYF. In nucleotides, the CDR3 is TGTGCCATCAGTGAGTCGATTTTTCGCGAAGGCCAGGGGCAGTACTTC.

For this clone: The sample has other DNA sequences that encode this CDR3 too. V is TRBV7-2 and J is TRBJ2-7, with D hard to call. The germline V gene encodes CDR1 SGHTA and CDR2 FQGNSA. The CDR3 spans 14 residues. The germline V and J ends were trimmed by 1 base and 0 bases, with 7 bases remaining between them. Here the CDR3 reads CASSLGPSSYEQYF. The DNA of the CDR3 is TGTGCCAGCAGCTTAGGGCCGAGCTCCTACGAGCAGTACTTC.

The rearrangement joins TRBV9 to TRBJ2-6, with 7 bases matching TRBD1. This CDR3 spans 20 amino acids. The germline V gene has CDR1 SGDLS and CDR2 YYNGEE. With V trimmed by 3 bases and J by 2 bases, 17 bases remained unmatched. The CDR3 DNA sequence: TGTGCCAGCAGCGCAAAAATAGGGGGCTTCGTGTCAACTGGGGCCAACGTCCTGACTTTC. Its translation: CASSAKIGGFVSTGANVLTF.